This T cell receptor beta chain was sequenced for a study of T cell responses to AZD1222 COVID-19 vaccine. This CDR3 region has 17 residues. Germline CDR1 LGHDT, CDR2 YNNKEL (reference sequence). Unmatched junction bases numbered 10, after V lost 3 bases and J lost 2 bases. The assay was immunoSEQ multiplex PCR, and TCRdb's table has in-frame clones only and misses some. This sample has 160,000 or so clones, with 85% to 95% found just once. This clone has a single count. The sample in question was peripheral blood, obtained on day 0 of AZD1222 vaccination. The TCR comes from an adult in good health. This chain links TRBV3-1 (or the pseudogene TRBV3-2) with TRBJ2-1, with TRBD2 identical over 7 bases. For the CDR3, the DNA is TGTGCCAGCAGCCACGCAGCCTCTAGCGGTCCCTACAATGAGCAGTTCTTC. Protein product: CASSHAASSGPYNEQFF.